A single sample is the source of the 28 T cell receptor beta chains below, sequenced in a study of T cell repertoires in aging, cancer and after chemotherapy. Multiplex touch-down PCR with TRB-A/B primers amplified rearranged V-D-J TRB sequences. TCRdb ran MiXCR on the multiplex PCR reads and lists one entry per CDR3 protein. The table includes approximately 4,900 distinct CDR3 sequences, roughly 24% detected once. TCR beta rearrangements were amplified from peripheral blood genomic DNA. The sequenced sample consisted of blood. All receptors come from a human donor in good health.

The V and J genes are TRBV30 and TRBJ1-1; 10 nucleotides line up with TRBD1. CDR1 is GTSNPN and CDR2 is SVGIG in the germline V gene (reference sequence). This CDR3 has 15 amino acids. V lost 3 bases and J lost 0; bases outside the gene matches: 4. The CDR3 loop reads CAWREDRGMNTEAFF. The CDR3 DNA reads as TGTGCCTGGAGAGAGGACAGGGGGATGAACACTGAAGCTTTCTTT. The whole variable domain, filled in from reference TRBV30 and TRBJ1-1, reads SQTIHQWPATLVQPVGSPLSLECTVEGTSNPNLYWYRQAAGRGLQLLFYSVGIGQISSEVPQNLSASRPQDRQFILSSKKLLLSDSGFYLCAWREDRGMNTEAFFGQGTRLTVV.

This sequence joins TRBV10-1 and TRBJ2-7; the D is unclear. Trimming shortened V by 3 bases and J by 3 bases, and 12 bases separated the two germline ends. The CDR3 covers 14 residues. Germline CDR1 is WNHNN and CDR2 is SYGVQD (reference sequence). CDR3 DNA: TGCGCCAGCAGTGATCGACAAAGCCGCTACGAGCAGTACTTC. Amino acids: CASSDRQSRYEQYF.

This clonotype showed up just once. The J gene is TRBJ1-2, the V gene TRBV20-1; perhaps TRBD1 as D (5 bases). Germline V gene lookup returns CDR1 DFQATT and CDR2 SNEGSKA (reference sequence). V shed 1 base and J shed 8 bases, with 17 bases lying between them. The CDR3 totals 14 residues. The CDR3 region is CSARAHPLRDGYTF. Here the CDR3 DNA reads TGCAGTGCTAGAGCCCATCCTTTGAGGGACGGCTACACCTTC.

A few counts support this clonotype. The chain is built from TRBV4-3 and TRBJ2-3; D gene uncertain. In germline, CDR1 is LGHNA, CDR2 YSLEER. The CDR3 length is 15 residues. V was pared by 0 bases and J by 2 bases, with 9 bases between. The chain's CDR3 is CASSQDLGSTDTQYF. The CDR3 coding sequence is TGCGCCAGCAGCCAAGATTTGGGCTCCACAGATACGCAGTATTTT.

This clonotype occurred a few times. The chain links TRBV6-2 or TRBV6-3 to TRBJ1-2; unclear D gene. This CDR3 spans 14 amino acids. Trimming pared 7 bases from V and 4 bases from J, leaving 16 bases between. Germline V gene lookup returns CDR1 MNHEY and CDR2 SVGEGT. DNA for the CDR3: TGTGCCAGCAACCCCCCTGAGCGGCTCTATGGCTACACCTTC. Translation: CASNPPERLYGYTF.

This clonotype counts as medium-sized. The V call is TRBV27, the J call TRBJ2-3; 9 positions agree with TRBD2. Germline V gene data show CDR1 as MNHEY and CDR2 as SMNVEV (reference sequence). There are 14 residues in the CDR3. The V segment lost 8 bases and the J segment 3 bases; nucleotides outside the gene matches: 6. CDR3 bases: TGTGCCAGCTCGGGGCGGGAGGGTACAGATACGCAGTATTTT. Its protein product is CASSGREGTDTQYF.

The V gene is TRBV12-3 or TRBV12-4, the J gene TRBJ1-1; TRBD1 matches 9 bases. With V trimmed by 6 bases and J by 4 bases, 9 bases remained unmatched. CDR3 length: 15 amino acids. CDR3 in DNA: TGTGCCAGCAGGTCCCCTCCGGGACAGGGCACTGAAGCTTTCTTT. Protein sequence: CASRSPPGQGTEAFF.

Concerning this clonotype itself: Being one base from a much bigger clone, this may be a read error. The J gene is TRBJ1-2, the V gene TRBV13; no clear D. Germline V gene data show CDR1 as PRHDT and CDR2 as FYEKMQ (reference sequence). The CDR3 is 15 residues long. The ends were cut back, 0 bases at V and 4 bases at J, with 12 bases in the middle. CDR3 sequence reads: CASSLGGSLGYGYTF. The CDR3 coding sequence is TGTGCCAGCAGCTTAGGCGGTAGTCTGGGCTATGGCTACACCTTC. Drawing the rest from reference TRBV13 and TRBJ1-2, the complete variable domain is AAGVIQSPRHLIKEKRETATLKCYPIPRHDTVYWYQQGPGQDPQFLISFYEKMQSDKGSIPDRFSAQQFSDYHSELNMSSLELGDSALYFCASSLGGSLGYGYTFGSGTRLTVV.

Comments on this clonotype: An end of the junction differs from the germline gene, which may be a read error. This chain joins TRBV10-1 and TRBJ2-2, with a possible D match to TRBD2 (6 bases). The CDR3 totals 18 residues. The germline V gene has CDR1 WNHNN and CDR2 SYGVQD (reference sequence). CDR3 protein: CASREKAPGRSNTGELFF. The CDR3 DNA follows: TGCGCCAGCCGTGAAAAGGCCCCGGGGAGGTCGAACACCGGGGAGCTGTTTTTT.

This clonotype was found a few times. The J gene is TRBJ2-5, the V gene TRBV10-3; 8 bases are a match to TRBD2. Germline V gives CDR1 ENHRY, CDR2 SYGVKD. The J segment lost 5 bases and the V segment lost 2 bases, leaving 7 bases of the junction unmatched. This CDR3 has 15 residues. This CDR3 is CAISEGREDGETQYF. As DNA, the CDR3 is TGTGCCATCAGTGAGGGGCGGGAGGACGGGGAGACCCAGTACTTC.

The chain combines TRBV6-4 with TRBJ2-1, with D unclear. Looked up from germline, CDR1 is MRHNA and CDR2 is SNTAGT. The CDR3 contains 15 residues. V was trimmed by 5 bases and J by 0 bases, leaving 11 bases between them. The CDR3 sequence is CASSPGQSSYNEQFF. The CDR3, as DNA: TGTGCCAGCAGTCCCGGGCAGTCCTCCTACAATGAGCAGTTCTTC.

V is TRBV7-9 and J is TRBJ1-5, with D maybe TRBD1 (5 bases). This CDR3 spans 14 amino acids. The germline CDR1 and CDR2 sequences are SEHNR and FQNEAQ (reference sequence). V was cut by 2 bases and J by 5 bases, with 10 bases left in between. CDR3 loop: CASSLRPGDQPQHF. CDR3 nucleotides: TGTGCCAGCAGCTTAAGGCCGGGGGATCAGCCCCAGCATTTT.

This clonotype is medium-sized by share. The chain links TRBV19 to TRBJ1-5; 8 bases are shared with TRBD1. This CDR3 contains 13 residues. Germline CDR1 is LNHDA and CDR2 is SQIVND (reference sequence). Trimming removed 9 bases from V and 5 bases from J; junction bases left unmatched: 6. CDR3 sequence reads: CASWTGSHQPQHF. CDR3 DNA: TGTGCCAGCTGGACAGGGTCCCATCAGCCCCAGCATTTT.

J is TRBJ1-2 and V is TRBV10-3; D is possibly TRBD1 (5 bases). The length of the CDR3 is 12 residues. V was cut by 3 bases and J by 6 bases, with 8 bases left in between. The germline CDR1 and CDR2 sequences are ENHRY and SYGVKD. The CDR3 loop reads CAISETGHGYTF. The CDR3 DNA is TGTGCCATCAGTGAAACAGGCCATGGCTACACCTTC.

The chain is built from TRBV7-2 and TRBJ2-1; 7 bases are shared with TRBD2. Losses at the gene ends were 6 bases for V and 3 bases for J; bases not matched to a gene: 11. The CDR3 loop spans 16 amino acids. Per germline, CDR1 SGHTA and CDR2 FQGNSA. The CDR3 sequence is CASRINGGEFYNEQFF. In DNA form, the CDR3 reads TGTGCCAGCAGGATTAATGGGGGGGAGTTCTACAATGAGCAGTTCTTC.

This chain uses TRBV12-3 or TRBV12-4 with TRBJ1-5; a weak D match, TRBD1 (5 bases). This CDR3 is 14 amino acids long. V lost 1 base to trimming and J lost 6 bases, with 10 bases between them. CDR3 loop: CASSLGDGVQPQHF. In nucleotides, the CDR3 is TGTGCCAGCAGTTTAGGGGACGGGGTTCAGCCCCAGCATTTT.

This clonotype was detected only a few times. V gene TRBV28 combines with J gene TRBJ2-2; 7 bases are shared with TRBD1. CDR1 is MDHEN and CDR2 is SYDVKM in the germline V gene. Germline trimming cut 5 bases from V and 5 bases from J; bases unmatched to any gene: 2. The CDR3 has 13 amino acids. CDR3 DNA sequence: TGTGCCAGCAGTGTACAGGGGACCGGGGAGCTGTTTTTT. Translation: CASSVQGTGELFF.

By sample share, this clonotype is medium-sized. The rearrangement joins TRBV6-1 to TRBJ2-1; 9 positions match TRBD1. Germline-derived CDR1 and CDR2 are MNHNS and SASEGT. V shed 0 bases, J shed 12 bases, and the junction held 6 bases outside the gene matches. The CDR3 sequence is 14 residues long. CDR3 sequence (DNA): TGTGCCAGCAGTGAAGCGGGGGCGGGACAGGGGCAGTTCTTC. Translation gives CASSEAGAGQGQFF.

This clonotype is termed medium-sized. V is TRBV19 and J is TRBJ1-2, with TRBD1 matching over 7 bases. From germline, CDR1 is LNHDA and CDR2 SQIVND (reference sequence). After removal of 6 bases from V and 4 bases from J, the junction contained 11 bases not matched to a gene. CDR3 length: 15 amino acids. Here the CDR3 DNA reads TGTGCCAGTAGGTCCCCAGGGGGTTATTCCTATGGCTACACCTTC. Translating gives CASRSPGGYSYGYTF.

By share of the sample, this clonotype is medium-sized (0.01 to 0.1%). V gene TRBV20-1 combines with J gene TRBJ2-1, with TRBD2 as a possible D gene (6 bases). V shed 0 bases and J shed 8 bases, with 11 bases lying between them. This CDR3 spans 13 amino acids. Germline CDR1 is DFQATT and CDR2 is SNEGSKA (reference sequence). This CDR3 is CSARDTGDHEQFF. The CDR3 DNA reads TGCAGTGCTAGAGATACGGGGGACCATGAGCAGTTCTTC.

This chain links TRBV6-2 or TRBV6-3 with TRBJ2-2, with 8 bases identical to TRBD1. This CDR3 region has 16 residues. Trimming at V came to 6 bases and at J to 5 bases, leaving 11 bases not matched to a gene. The germline V gene has CDR1 MNHEY and CDR2 SVGEGT. CDR3 coding DNA: TGTGCCAGCAGAAAATTACGACAGGGGAAGACCGGGGAGCTGTTTTTT. Its protein is CASRKLRQGKTGELFF.

The rearrangement joins TRBV12-3 or TRBV12-4 to TRBJ1-5, with TRBD1 as a possible D gene (6 bases). The CDR3 contains 15 residues. Trimming stripped 0 bases from V and 4 bases from J, with 10 bases between. The CDR3: CASSLAGARNQPQHF. CDR3 bases: TGTGCCAGCAGTTTAGCGGGGGCTCGGAATCAGCCCCAGCATTTT.

This clonotype is labeled medium-sized. V usage is TRBV30 and J usage is TRBJ2-2; 7 positions agree with TRBD2. The V gene's germline CDR1 is GTSNPN and CDR2 SVGIG (reference sequence). J lost 7 bases, V lost 0 bases, and 5 bases had no gene match. The CDR3 loop spans 14 amino acids. CDR3 nucleotides: TGTGCCTGGAGTGTCTGGCGGGAGAACGGGGAGCTGTTTTTT. Its translation is CAWSVWRENGELFF.

By share of the sample, this clonotype is medium-sized. The chain joins TRBV18 to TRBJ1-2, with 7 bases fitting TRBD1. There are 14 residues in the CDR3. After removal of 3 bases from V and 3 bases from J, the junction contained 4 bases not matched to a gene. The germline V gene has CDR1 KGHSH and CDR2 LQKENI. The CDR3 protein is CASSPGQGDYGYTF. CDR3 DNA: TGTGCCAGCTCACCGGGGCAGGGGGACTATGGCTACACCTTC.

This clonotype is medium-sized by share. The CDR3: CASSLFSGANVLTF. CDR3 nucleotide sequence: TGTGCCAGCAGCTTATTCTCTGGGGCCAACGTCCTGACTTTC. The chain carries TRBV7-6 and TRBJ2-6, with no clear D. V was cut by 2 bases and J by 0 bases, with 2 bases left in between. CDR1 is SGHVS and CDR2 is FNYEAQ in the germline V gene. The CDR3 sequence is 14 residues long.

The chain couples TRBV5-1 to TRBJ2-7; no definite D call. Trimming removed 0 bases at V and 1 base at J, with 8 bases between. Germline CDR1 is SGHRS and CDR2 is YFSETQ. The CDR3 contains 14 residues. CDR3 amino acids: CASSLALRSYEQYF. The CDR3, as DNA: TGCGCCAGCAGCTTGGCCTTACGGTCCTACGAGCAGTACTTC.

In its sample, this clonotype was seen a few times. This chain links TRBV7-9 with TRBJ2-5; tentative D call: TRBD2 (5 bases). V was cut by 3 bases and J by 4 bases, with 18 bases left in between. The CDR3 is 16 amino acids. In germline, CDR1 is SEHNR, CDR2 FQNEAQ (reference sequence). DNA for the CDR3: TGTGCCAGCAGCTTGCGGGCTACCGGGGTCCGAGAGACCCAGTACTTC. It codes for CASSLRATGVRETQYF.

The V call is TRBV18, the J call TRBJ1-1, with TRBD1 identical over 7 bases. The CDR3 has 19 amino acids. V was pared by 5 bases and J by 7 bases, with 25 bases of the junction left unmatched. Looked up from germline, CDR1 is KGHSH and CDR2 is LQKENI. The CDR3 loop reads CASSAALEAGGTKGREAFF. The CDR3 bases are TGTGCCAGCTCAGCCGCATTGGAGGCAGGGGGAACGAAAGGGCGTGAAGCTTTCTTT.